This passage covers 17 T cell receptor beta chains from one sample sequenced in a study of siplizumab effects on memory and regulatory T cells (dated by TCRdb to between 2019 and 2020). Library preparation was by the immunoSEQ multiplex PCR assay. Here the immuneACCESS table is served through TCRdb, limited to in-frame sequences with V and J called. Missing clones are a known gap in these copies; in checked studies unresolved V genes cover under half, and the rest lacks a known reason. The sample has 90,000 to 120,000 clones on record, nearly 95% of them singletons. The ten top clones hold approximately 0.62% of the sample. The sample consisted of Tregs sorted from blood. Receptors were obtained from a human donor in good health.

In its sample, this clone was seen once. This chain links TRBV2 with TRBJ2-3; 13 bases match TRBD2. CDR3 size: 19 residues. Germline V gene lookup returns CDR1 SNHLY and CDR2 FYNNEI. The V segment lost 5 bases and the J segment 2 bases; nucleotides outside the gene matches: 13. The CDR3, as DNA: TGTGCCAGCAGTCAATTGACTAGCGGGGGGACCTTGAACACAGATACGCAGTATTTT. Protein product: CASSQLTSGGTLNTDTQYF. Filled out from reference TRBV2 and TRBJ2-3, the complete variable domain reads EPEVTQTPSHQVTQMGQEVILRCVPISNHLYFYWYRQILGQKVEFLVSFYNNEISEKSEIFDDQFSVERPDGSNFTLKIRSTKLEDSAMYFCASSQLTSGGTLNTDTQYFGPGTRLTVL.

This sequence joins TRBV5-1 and TRBJ2-1; D call uncertain. CDR3 length: 13 residues. The V end was cut by 4 bases, the J end by 6 bases, with 11 bases between. Germline V lookup: CDR1 SGHRS, CDR2 YFSETQ. The CDR3 loop reads CASSASTVNEQFF. CDR3 in DNA: TGCGCCAGCAGCGCGAGCACAGTCAATGAGCAGTTCTTC.

This chain uses TRBV7-9 with TRBJ1-3; no firm D call. The CDR3 spans 15 residues. V gave up 5 bases and J gave up 0 bases, with 11 bases separating them. Germline V gene data show CDR1 as SEHNR and CDR2 as FQNEAQ (reference sequence). CDR3 residues: CASSRLGYSGNTIYF. CDR3 DNA: TGTGCCAGCAGCCGATTAGGTTACTCTGGAAACACCATATATTTT.

The rearrangement uses TRBV5-1 and TRBJ2-7; D remains ambiguous. There are 14 residues in the CDR3. The V gene's germline CDR1 is SGHRS and CDR2 YFSETQ. V lost 0 bases, J lost 8 bases, and 15 bases lay in between. CDR3 protein: CASSLESGITKQYF. The DNA of the CDR3 is TGCGCCAGCAGCTTGGAGAGTGGTATTACGAAGCAGTACTTC. The full variable domain, completed using reference TRBV5-1 and TRBJ2-7, is KAGVTQTPRYLIKTRGQQVTLSCSPISGHRSVSWYQQTPGQGLQFLFEYFSETQRNKGNFPGRFSGRQFSNSRSEMNVSTLELGDSALYLCASSLESGITKQYFGPGTRLTVT.

The gene calls are TRBV7-3 and TRBJ1-1; weak D call: TRBD1 (5 bases). There are 14 residues in the CDR3. Per germline, CDR1 SGHTA and CDR2 FQGTGA. Trimming took 4 bases from V and 1 from J, leaving 10 bases between them. The CDR3 DNA is TGTGCCAGCAGCTCAGGGATGAGGAACACTGAAGCTTTCTTT. Translated, it gives CASSSGMRNTEAFF.

This clone has a single count. The chain recombines TRBV10-3 with TRBJ2-3, with 9 bases matching TRBD1. After removal of 4 bases from V and 6 bases from J, the junction contained 5 bases not matched to a gene. Germline loops: CDR1 ENHRY, CDR2 SYGVKD. This CDR3 is 14 amino acids long. The CDR3 reads CAISAGQGIDTQYF. CDR3 coding DNA: TGTGCCATCAGTGCAGGACAGGGGATCGATACGCAGTATTTT.

This chain connects TRBV30 to TRBJ1-1; TRBD1 might be the D (5 bases). CDR3 length: 13 residues. CDR1 is GTSNPN and CDR2 is SVGIG in the germline V gene (reference sequence). Trimming cost V 7 bases and J 5 bases, with 17 bases left between them. This CDR3 is CASKYDSWTEAFF. In nucleotides, the CDR3 is TGTGCCTCGAAATATGACAGCTGGACTGAAGCTTTCTTT.

The rearrangement links TRBV5-1 to TRBJ2-4, with 10 nucleotides matching TRBD2. The CDR3 sequence is 19 residues long. Trimming took 4 bases from V and 0 from J; bases not matched to a gene: 13. Germline CDR1 is SGHRS and CDR2 is YFSETQ. The CDR3 spells CASSGLRTSGYLAKNIQYF. The CDR3 DNA reads TGCGCCAGCAGCGGGCTAAGGACTAGCGGATATCTAGCCAAAAACATTCAGTACTTC.

The chain joins TRBV19 to TRBJ2-1; TRBD1 might be the D (6 bases). The CDR3 consists of 14 residues. Germline V lookup: CDR1 LNHDA, CDR2 SQIVND (reference sequence). V was cut by 0 bases and J by 11 bases, with 14 bases left in between. The CDR3 nucleotides read TGTGCCAGTAGTATAGATGTTACGGGACACCAGCAGTTCTTC. This sequence encodes CASSIDVTGHQQFF.

The chain carries TRBV11-2 and TRBJ2-1; D ambiguous. CDR3 length equals 16 residues. Trimming took 1 base from V and 0 from J, leaving 10 bases between them. Germline CDR1 reads SGHAT; CDR2 reads FQNNGV. CDR3 nucleotide sequence: TGTGCCAGCAGCTTAGTGGGTTTCAGCTCCTACAATGAGCAGTTCTTC. As protein: CASSLVGFSSYNEQFF. Combining the CDR3 with reference TRBV11-2 and TRBJ2-1 gives the whole variable domain EAGVAQSPRYKIIEKRQSVAFWCNPISGHATLYWYQQILGQGPKLLIQFQNNGVVDDSQLPKDRFSAERLKGVDSTLKIQPAKLEDSAVYLCASSLVGFSSYNEQFFGPGTRLTVL.

The chain combines TRBV7-2 with TRBJ2-3, with 7 bases aligning to TRBD2. Germline CDR1 and CDR2: SGHTA and FQGNSA. The CDR3 has 17 amino acids. The V gene end was trimmed by 3 bases and the J gene end by 2 bases; junction bases not matched to a gene: 11. As DNA, the CDR3 is TGTGCCAGCAGCTTCTATTCGGGAGCGGGGTACACAGATACGCAGTATTTT. It yields the protein CASSFYSGAGYTDTQYF.

V gene TRBV7-8 combines with J gene TRBJ2-7, with D uncertain. This CDR3 is 15 amino acids long. Germline-derived CDR1 and CDR2 are SGHVS and FQNEAQ. Trimming took off 5 bases at V and 2 bases at J, with 16 bases between the two ends. CDR3 sequence: CASSPSTVRTYEQYF. The CDR3 region has the DNA TGTGCCAGCAGCCCCTCTACGGTCCGCACCTACGAGCAGTACTTC.

The gene calls are TRBV6-1 and TRBJ2-5, with 7 bases matching TRBD1. The CDR3 contains 13 residues. Germline CDR1 is MNHNS and CDR2 is SASEGT. The junction had 5 bases not matched to a gene; V was cut back by 5 bases and J by 5 bases. Here the CDR3 DNA reads TGTGCCAGCAGTAGACAGGGTCGGGAGACCCAGTACTTC. This sequence encodes CASSRQGRETQYF.

The J gene is TRBJ1-4, the V gene TRBV5-1; 9 nucleotides align to TRBD1. Germline CDR1 is SGHRS and CDR2 is YFSETQ. The CDR3 runs 16 residues. J gave up 7 bases and V 0 bases, and 7 bases lay outside the gene matches. This chain's CDR3 is CASSLGDRALGEKLFF. The DNA for the CDR3 is TGCGCCAGCAGCTTGGGGGACAGGGCATTGGGTGAAAAACTGTTTTTT.

The chain employs TRBV6-5 and TRBJ1-1; the D gene is possibly TRBD1 (5 bases). Trimming took off 8 bases at V and 4 bases at J, with 14 bases between the two ends. Germline V gene data show CDR1 as MNHEY and CDR2 as SVGAGI. The CDR3 covers 13 residues. The CDR3: CASCPSGGTEAFF. The CDR3 DNA sequence: TGTGCCAGCTGCCCCTCTGGGGGCACTGAAGCTTTCTTT.

This clone was seen only once. V gene TRBV13 combines with J gene TRBJ1-1; D call uncertain. Per germline, CDR1 PRHDT and CDR2 FYEKMQ (reference sequence). The CDR3 sequence is 13 residues long. V lost 1 base and J 5 bases, leaving 8 bases between the germline ends. The CDR3 sequence is CASSLEGRTEAFF. Written as DNA, the CDR3 is TGTGCCAGCAGCTTAGAGGGTCGGACTGAAGCTTTCTTT.

The rearrangement uses TRBV5-1 and TRBJ2-7; 10 nucleotides agree with TRBD2. Trimming cost V 0 bases and J 0 bases; bases outside gene matches: 12. The length of the CDR3 is 19 residues. CDR1 and CDR2 (germline): SGHRS, YFSETQ. CDR3 coding DNA: TGCGCCAGCAGCTTGGCTGGGCTAGCGGGAGCCCCAAGCTCCTACGAGCAGTACTTC. Residues: CASSLAGLAGAPSSYEQYF.